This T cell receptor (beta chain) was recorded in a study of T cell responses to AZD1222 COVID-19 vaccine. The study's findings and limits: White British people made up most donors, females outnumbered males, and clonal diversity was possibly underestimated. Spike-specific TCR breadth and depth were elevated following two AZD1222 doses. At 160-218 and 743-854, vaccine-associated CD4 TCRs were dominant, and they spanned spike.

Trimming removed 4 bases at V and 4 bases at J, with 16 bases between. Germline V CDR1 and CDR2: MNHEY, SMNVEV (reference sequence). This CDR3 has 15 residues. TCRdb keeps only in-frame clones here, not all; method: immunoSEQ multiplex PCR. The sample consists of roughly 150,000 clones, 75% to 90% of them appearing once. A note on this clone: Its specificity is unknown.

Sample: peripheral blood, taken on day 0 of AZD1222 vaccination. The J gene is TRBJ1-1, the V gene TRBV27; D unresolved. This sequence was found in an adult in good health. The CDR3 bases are TGTGCCAGCAGTTCACCATCCGCAGGCGGCACTGAAGCTTTCTTT. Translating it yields CASSSPSAGGTEAFF.